This T cell receptor beta chain emerged from a study of OX40 agonist ivuxolimab in advanced cancers. Across the study: Three partial responders included one hepatocellular carcinoma patient and two cutaneous melanoma patients.

Of note for this clone: No antigen is known for it.

Sequencing used immunoSEQ multiplex PCR; TCRdb keeps in-frame clones, though not all of them. This table holds about 86,000 clones, 92% found once. Broader study findings: Mean expanded clone counts were higher in CD8+ than CD4+ T cells.

The ends were cut back, 1 base at V and 0 bases at J, with 4 bases in the middle. The CDR3 is made up of 15 amino acids. CDR1 MGHRA and CDR2 YSYEKL come from the germline V gene. This TCR was recovered from an adult with an advanced solid tumor such as melanoma, head and neck, liver or kidney cancer. The chain couples TRBV4-1 to TRBJ2-6; no clear D gene. Here the sequenced sample was CD4+ or CD8+ T cells sorted from blood, taken in a trial of the OX40 agonist ivuxolimab. In nucleotides, the CDR3 is TGCGCCAGCAGCCAAGTAAGCTCTGGGGCCAACGTCCTGACTTTC. Residues: CASSQVSSGANVLTF.